The 32 T cell receptor beta chains given below trace back to one sample, sequenced in a study of T-cell reconstitution after alpha-beta-depleted transplantation in children (dated by TCRdb to between 2015 and 2016). Library prep was done by PCR. Sequencing took place on an Illumina HiSeq 2500. Molecular barcoding was employed in the preparation of TCR libraries, with unique molecular identifiers being used to normalize TCRbeta repertoire quantification. TCRdb cleaned the public reads at Q25 with fastp, built clones with MiXCR and kept in-frame beta chains. Each record represents a unique CDR3 protein, reported with the most common genes and DNA among its rows. The sample table records roughly 200,000 distinct CDR3 sequences; less than 15% of these occur just once. The ten most abundant clones make up about 13% of the sample. Sequencing used PBMCs from the stem cell graft donor, obtained from the stem cell graft. The receptors were sampled from a human donor who donated a stem cell graft to a child with acute lymphoblastic leukemia.

The table lists this clonotype with many counts. The chain is built from TRBV12-3 or TRBV12-4 and TRBJ2-1; D is ambiguous. The ends were cut back, 3 bases at V and 4 bases at J, with 10 bases in the middle. The CDR3 runs 14 residues. The CDR3 sequence: CASSFSGGYNEQFF. The DNA of the CDR3 is TGTGCCAGCAGTTTCAGTGGCGGTTACAATGAGCAGTTCTTC.

This clonotype was seen at least ten times. This sequence joins TRBV5-1 and TRBJ2-2, with D possibly being TRBD1 or TRBD2 (6 bases each). Germline lookup yields CDR1 SGHRS and CDR2 YFSETQ. The CDR3 extends over 16 amino acids. Trimming pared 4 bases from V and 0 bases from J, leaving 13 bases between. The CDR3 reads CASSREGGSNTGELFF. The CDR3, as DNA: TGCGCCAGCAGCAGAGAGGGGGGTTCGAACACCGGGGAGCTGTTTTTT. The full variable domain, its missing parts supplied by reference TRBV5-1 and TRBJ2-2, is KAGVTQTPRYLIKTRGQQVTLSCSPISGHRSVSWYQQTPGQGLQFLFEYFSETQRNKGNFPGRFSGRQFSNSRSEMNVSTLELGDSALYLCASSREGGSNTGELFFGEGSRLTVL.

Many counts were recorded for this clonotype. The chain combines TRBV6-2 or TRBV6-3 with TRBJ1-1; 9 bases are shared with TRBD1. Germline CDR1 MNHEY, CDR2 SVGEGT. The CDR3 is made up of 17 amino acids. J lost 4 bases, V lost 5 bases, and 14 bases had no gene match. CDR3 nucleotide sequence: TGTGCCAGCAGTCAGTCCGGGACAGGGATTAGGGGCACTGAAGCTTTCTTT. Translating gives CASSQSGTGIRGTEAFF.

This clonotype was observed at least ten times. The J gene is TRBJ2-1, the V gene TRBV20-1, with 7 bases that match TRBD1. CDR3 size: 14 residues. J gave up 5 bases and V 5 bases, and 9 bases lay outside the gene matches. Germline values: CDR1 DFQATT, CDR2 SNEGSKA (reference sequence). The CDR3 bases are TGCAGTGCTGAGACCGGGACAGACAACAATGAGCAGTTCTTC. Protein product: CSAETGTDNNEQFF.

This clonotype has ten or more counts. The chain links TRBV12-3 or TRBV12-4 to TRBJ2-7, with 8 bases identical to TRBD2. Trimming removed 7 bases from V and 4 bases from J; junction bases left unmatched: 15. The length of the CDR3 is 16 residues. This CDR3 reads CASMDHPGLVMYEQYF. CDR3 DNA: TGTGCCAGCATGGACCATCCGGGACTAGTTATGTACGAGCAGTACTTC.

This clonotype has only a few counts. The chain employs TRBV12-3 or TRBV12-4 and TRBJ1-5, with a weak D call TRBD1 (6 bases). The CDR3 is made up of 14 amino acids. V lost 6 bases, J lost 2 bases, and 11 bases lay in between. CDR3 coding DNA: TGTGCCAGCAGACCTAAGGGGGGCAATCAGCCCCAGCATTTT. Its translation: CASRPKGGNQPQHF.

This clonotype has more than one count but fewer than ten. This chain's CDR3 is CASSLVAGTQGNEQFF. In nucleotides, the CDR3 is TGCGCCAGCAGCTTAGTGGCGGGAACTCAGGGGAATGAGCAGTTCTTC. The chain employs TRBV5-1 and TRBJ2-1; possibly TRBD1 or TRBD2 for D (6 bases each). The CDR3 has 16 residues. Per germline, CDR1 SGHRS and CDR2 YFSETQ. Trimming removed 2 bases at V and 7 bases at J, with 19 bases between.

This clonotype appeared many times. This chain links TRBV7-2 with TRBJ2-5, with 10 positions matching TRBD2. V lost 3 bases and J lost 5; bases outside the gene matches: 12. This CDR3 is 17 amino acids long. The V gene's germline CDR1 is SGHTA and CDR2 FQGNSA. The CDR3 protein is CASSFRGSGRAGETQYF. Written as DNA, the CDR3 is TGTGCCAGCAGCTTTCGCGGGAGCGGGAGGGCCGGTGAGACCCAGTACTTC. The full variable domain, completed using reference TRBV7-2 and TRBJ2-5, is GAGVSQSPSNKVTEKGKDVELRCDPISGHTALYWYRQSLGQGLEFLIYFQGNSAPDKSGLPSDRFSAERTGGSVSTLTIQRTQQEDSAVYLCASSFRGSGRAGETQYFGPGTRLLVL.

There are many counts of this clonotype. The J gene is TRBJ2-7, the V gene TRBV5-1; 7 nucleotides agree with TRBD1. Trimming at V came to 0 bases and at J to 4 bases, leaving 10 bases not matched to a gene. The CDR3 extends over 16 amino acids. CDR1 and CDR2 (germline): SGHRS, YFSETQ. The CDR3 DNA follows: TGCGCCAGCAGCTTGGACTTGAAGGACAGGAAATACGAGCAGTACTTC. Protein: CASSLDLKDRKYEQYF.

The sample holds many counts of this clonotype. The rearrangement joins TRBV20-1 to TRBJ2-1; no firm D call. This CDR3 has 11 amino acids. CDR1 DFQATT and CDR2 SNEGSKA come from the germline V gene (reference sequence). V lost 3 bases and J lost 8, with 8 bases in between. CDR3 bases: TGCAGTGCTAGTAAAGGGTATGAGCAGTTCTTC. Translation: CSASKGYEQFF.

The table lists this clonotype with many counts. This chain uses TRBV29-1 with TRBJ1-1; D might be TRBD1 (5 bases). The CDR3 consists of 14 residues. Germline V lookup: CDR1 SQVTM, CDR2 ANQGSEA. Trimming shortened V by 7 bases and J by 3 bases, and 18 bases separated the two germline ends. Here the CDR3 DNA reads TGCAGCGCTTCCAAACAGGTCGTGGACACTGAAGCTTTCTTT. Amino acids: CSASKQVVDTEAFF.

This clonotype was seen at least ten times. V usage is TRBV4-2 and J usage is TRBJ2-5; D is possibly TRBD2 (5 bases). Looked up from germline, CDR1 is LGHNA and CDR2 is YNFKEQ. Trimming removed 4 bases at V and 5 bases at J, with 20 bases between. This CDR3 contains 16 residues. The CDR3 region is CASSPRDSASWETQYF. The DNA for the CDR3 is TGTGCCAGCAGCCCCCGGGATAGCGCATCATGGGAGACCCAGTACTTC.

The sample holds many counts of this clonotype. The genes are TRBV7-9 and TRBJ1-4; possibly TRBD1 for D (5 bases). CDR3 size: 12 residues. Trimming removed 6 bases from V and 5 bases from J, with 7 bases in between. Germline-derived CDR1 and CDR2 are SEHNR and FQNEAQ (reference sequence). CDR3 region: CASRGGNEKLFF. Here the CDR3 DNA reads TGTGCCAGCAGGGGGGGGAATGAAAAACTGTTTTTT.

This clonotype has at least ten counts. The DNA of the CDR3 is TGTGCCATGGCACCGACCGTGGATACGCAGTATTTT. Its protein is CAMAPTVDTQYF. The chain couples TRBV10-3 to TRBJ2-3, with D uncertain. Per the germline V gene, CDR1 is ENHRY and CDR2 is SYGVKD. V was pared by 9 bases and J by 6 bases, with 13 bases between. This CDR3 is 12 amino acids long.

This clonotype was seen ten or more times. This chain links TRBV5-1 with TRBJ2-6, with D perhaps TRBD1 (5 bases). The V gene's germline CDR1 is SGHRS and CDR2 YFSETQ. The ends were cut back, 4 bases at V and 2 bases at J, with 7 bases in the middle. The CDR3 extends over 14 amino acids. The CDR3 spells CASSARAGANVLTF. The CDR3 DNA is TGCGCCAGCAGCGCCAGGGCTGGGGCCAACGTCCTGACTTTC.

V is TRBV7-8 and J is TRBJ2-7; 10 positions agree with TRBD1. V was clipped by 4 bases and J by 2 bases; unmatched bases: 8. The CDR3 consists of 16 residues. Germline V gene lookup returns CDR1 SGHVS and CDR2 FQNEAQ. In DNA form, the CDR3 reads TGTGCCAGCAGCTCTCCGGGACAGGGGCCAGCCTACGAGCAGTACTTC. It encodes CASSSPGQGPAYEQYF.

This clonotype was seen more than once but under ten times. The V gene is TRBV11-2, the J gene TRBJ1-5, with 9 bases fitting TRBD1. The CDR3 is 18 residues long. Germline V gives CDR1 SGHAT, CDR2 FQNNGV. The V gene end was trimmed by 4 bases and the J gene end by 5 bases; junction bases not matched to a gene: 15. CDR3: CASSSEIRTGVNHQPQHF. The CDR3 nucleotides read TGTGCCAGCAGCTCCGAAATTAGGACAGGGGTAAATCATCAGCCCCAGCATTTT.

This clonotype was counted ten times or more. CDR3 DNA sequence: TGTGCCAGCAGCTTAGTAGGGAGTTTGGCCGAGCAGTACTTC. Encoded protein: CASSLVGSLAEQYF. This chain links TRBV7-8 with TRBJ2-7; a possible D gene is TRBD2 (5 bases). Germline loops: CDR1 SGHVS, CDR2 FQNEAQ. Trimming took off 1 base at V and 6 bases at J, with 13 bases between the two ends. There are 14 residues in the CDR3.

This clonotype was seen repeatedly, ten times or more. The V and J genes are TRBV15 and TRBJ1-1; 7 nucleotides agree with TRBD1. The trim removed 4 bases at V and 8 bases at J, leaving 7 bases unmatched. CDR1 and CDR2 from the germline V gene are LNHNV and YYDKDF (reference sequence). The CDR3 is 13 amino acids. The CDR3 loop reads CATSTNPDREAFF. The CDR3 nucleotides read TGTGCCACCAGCACTAACCCGGACAGGGAAGCTTTCTTT.

This clonotype occurred many times. The V gene is TRBV12-3 or TRBV12-4, the J gene TRBJ2-3, with 8 nucleotides matching TRBD1. The V and J ends lost 2 bases and 5 bases, in that order; junction bases with no gene match: 6. CDR3 length: 15 residues. For the CDR3, the DNA is TGTGCCAGCAGTTTAAGACAGGGGCAAGTAGATACGCAGTATTTT. Its translation is CASSLRQGQVDTQYF.

At least ten counts were recorded for this clonotype. The chain has TRBV28 and TRBJ2-4; unclear D gene. The ends were cut back, 3 bases at V and 0 bases at J, with 9 bases in the middle. The germline V gene encodes CDR1 MDHEN and CDR2 SYDVKM. This CDR3 contains 15 residues. The CDR3 DNA reads as TGTGCCAGCAGTTTTAACGGTCTAGCCAAAAACATTCAGTACTTC. Its protein is CASSFNGLAKNIQYF.

In this sample, this clonotype turned up many times. The J gene is TRBJ2-1, the V gene TRBV10-3; either TRBD1 or TRBD2 may supply D (5 bases each). Trimming removed 4 bases from V and 10 bases from J, with 26 bases in between. CDR3 size: 17 residues. CDR1 and CDR2 from the germline V gene are ENHRY and SYGVKD. The CDR3 loop is CAISGGYLLINSGEQFF. CDR3 nucleotides: TGTGCCATCAGTGGGGGGTACCTACTAATTAATTCAGGGGAGCAGTTCTTC.

This clonotype was recorded at least ten times. The rearrangement links TRBV27 to TRBJ2-5; no clear D gene. Between the trimmed V and J ends, which lost 0 bases and 0 bases, there was a span of 11 bases. Germline CDR1 reads MNHEY; CDR2 reads SMNVEV (reference sequence). The CDR3 is made up of 16 amino acids. The CDR3 region is CASSLSPGPYQETQYF. The DNA of the CDR3 is TGTGCCAGCAGTTTATCGCCCGGACCCTACCAAGAGACCCAGTACTTC.

This clonotype was seen at least ten times. The chain recombines TRBV12-3 or TRBV12-4 with TRBJ2-7; the D gene could be TRBD1 or TRBD2 (5 bases each). The CDR3 is 14 amino acids. V shed 2 bases and J shed 2 bases, with 10 bases lying between them. CDR3 DNA: TGTGCCAGCAGTTTATCCCGGGGCCCCTACGAGCAGTACTTC. This gives the protein CASSLSRGPYEQYF.

This clonotype came up a few times. This chain links TRBV5-6 with TRBJ2-7; 7 bases match TRBD2. J was trimmed by 3 bases and V by 4 bases; bases with no gene match: 1. The CDR3 totals 12 residues. The germline V gene encodes CDR1 SGHDT and CDR2 YYEEEE. This CDR3 reads CASSRDYYEQYF. The CDR3 nucleotides read TGTGCCAGCAGCCGGGACTACTACGAGCAGTACTTC.

In its sample, this clonotype was seen many times. The chain combines TRBV5-6 with TRBJ2-7; D is unresolved. Germline V gene lookup returns CDR1 SGHDT and CDR2 YYEEEE. The CDR3 length is 12 residues. V gave up 5 bases and J gave up 6 bases, with 12 bases separating them. CDR3 amino acids: CASSRLLVEQYF. The CDR3 bases are TGTGCCAGCAGTCGCCTGCTTGTCGAGCAGTACTTC.

At least ten counts were recorded for this clonotype. The V and J genes are TRBV20-1 and TRBJ2-1, with 11 nucleotides matching TRBD2. CDR1 is DFQATT and CDR2 is SNEGSKA in the germline V gene (reference sequence). The junction had 10 bases not matched to a gene; V was cut back by 3 bases and J by 9 bases. This CDR3 region has 15 residues. The DNA for the CDR3 is TGCAGTGCTAGCCTTCGACTAGCGGGGATGGGTGAGCAGTTCTTC. Encoded protein: CSASLRLAGMGEQFF.

This clonotype was counted ten times or more. This rearrangement joins TRBV12-3 or TRBV12-4 to TRBJ2-1; a possible D gene is TRBD2 (6 bases). The CDR3 totals 14 residues. Trimming removed 10 bases at V and 4 bases at J, with 17 bases between. CDR3 in DNA: TGTGCCATCCAAAGGAGGGGCCAATACAATGAGCAGTTCTTC. Its translation: CAIQRRGQYNEQFF.

The CDR3 protein is CASSNNRGSTEAFF. The CDR3 bases are TGTGCCAGCAGCAACAACAGGGGGTCAACTGAAGCTTTCTTT. The V call is TRBV6-6, the J call TRBJ1-1; TRBD1 aligns across 8 bases. Germline assignment: CDR1 MNHNY and CDR2 SVGAGI (reference sequence). This CDR3 has 14 residues. V lost 6 bases to trimming and J lost 5 bases; unmatched junction nucleotides: 8.

This clonotype was counted many times. V is TRBV30 and J is TRBJ2-1, with TRBD2 matching 9 bases. Germline values: CDR1 GTSNPN, CDR2 SVGIG (reference sequence). V was clipped by 7 bases and J by 0 bases; unmatched bases: 4. The CDR3 has 14 amino acids. CDR3 protein: CAYLAGISYNEQFF. The CDR3 coding sequence is TGTGCCTATCTAGCGGGGATCTCCTACAATGAGCAGTTCTTC.

This clonotype was counted between two and nine times. The V and J genes are TRBV5-1 and TRBJ2-5, with 9 bases aligning to TRBD2. V was pared by 5 bases and J by 1 base, with 18 bases of the junction left unmatched. From germline, CDR1 is SGHRS and CDR2 YFSETQ. There are 19 residues in the CDR3. CDR3 DNA: TGCGCCAGCAGAAAATCAGGGGTGCTCACTAGCGGGCTCCAAGAGACCCAGTACTTC. Its translation is CASRKSGVLTSGLQETQYF.

This clonotype has a count of ten or more. The chain recombines TRBV12-3 or TRBV12-4 with TRBJ2-1; no clear D. The CDR3 length is 12 residues. Trimming pared 5 bases from V and 12 bases from J, leaving 14 bases between. The chain's CDR3 is CASSRAGLGQFF. In nucleotides, the CDR3 is TGTGCCAGCAGTCGGGCCGGGTTGGGGCAGTTCTTC.